The subject of this entry is one T cell receptor beta chain. The antigen remains undetermined. This sample is drawn from a study of cytomegalovirus exposure and HLA in healthy donors. Study-level findings and limits: A prior analysis recorded that most TCR beta V segments were productive about 87% or about 30% of the time.

With 2 bases clipped from V and 4 bases from J, the junction kept 10 bases outside the gene matches. The CDR3 spans 16 residues. CDR1 GTSNPN and CDR2 SVGIG come from the germline V gene (reference sequence). Among the donors, all were healthy bone marrow donors. The PCR contained 60 Vbeta and 13 Jbeta primers. Here immunoSEQ multiplex PCR was the method, and the copy in TCRdb shows in-frame clones only, minus some. The repertoire holds under 200,000 clones, with more than 80% as singletons. The material sequenced was PBMCs. This chain links TRBV30 with TRBJ2-1; the match to TRBD1 covers 8 bases. The sequence was obtained from a woman between 45 and 60 years old in good health and CMV-seronegative. CDR3 region: CAWSNDRTGMYNEQFF. For the CDR3, the DNA is TGTGCCTGGAGTAATGATCGGACAGGGATGTACAATGAGCAGTTCTTC.